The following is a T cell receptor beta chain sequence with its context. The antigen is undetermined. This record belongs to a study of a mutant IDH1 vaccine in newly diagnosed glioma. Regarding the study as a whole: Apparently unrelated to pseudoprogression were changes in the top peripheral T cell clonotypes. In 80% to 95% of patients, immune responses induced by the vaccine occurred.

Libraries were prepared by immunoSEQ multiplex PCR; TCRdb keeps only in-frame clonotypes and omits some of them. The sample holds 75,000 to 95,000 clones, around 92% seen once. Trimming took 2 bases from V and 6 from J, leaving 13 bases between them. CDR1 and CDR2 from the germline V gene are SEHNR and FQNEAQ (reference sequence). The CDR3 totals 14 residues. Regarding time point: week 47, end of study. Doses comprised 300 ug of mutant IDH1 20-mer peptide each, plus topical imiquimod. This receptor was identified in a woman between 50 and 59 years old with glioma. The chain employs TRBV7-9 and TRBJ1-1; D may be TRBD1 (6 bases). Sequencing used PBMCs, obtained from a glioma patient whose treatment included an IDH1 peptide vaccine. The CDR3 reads CASSLKGGRAEAFF. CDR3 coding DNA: TGTGCCAGCAGCTTAAAGGGGGGAAGAGCTGAAGCTTTCTTT. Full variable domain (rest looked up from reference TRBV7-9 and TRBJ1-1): DTGVSQNPRHKITKRGQNVTFRCDPISEHNRLYWYRQTLGQGPEFLTYFQNEAQLEKSRLLSDRFSAERPKGSFSTLEIQRTEQGDSAMYLCASSLKGGRAEAFFGQGTRLTVV.